This is a list of T cell receptor beta chains from one sample in a study of T cells in Graves' hyperthyroidism and ophthalmopathy. Each CDR3 protein gets one entry after TCRdb re-called the multiplex PCR reads with MiXCR. Here the sample spans under 700,000 distinct CDR3 sequences, 35% to 55% being singletons. Sequenced material: peripheral blood or thyroid tissue (not recorded which). These receptors all stem from a woman aged 18 to 35 with Graves' hyperthyroidism. CDR3s leave out the opening cysteine and the closing phenylalanine or tryptophan. Each record gives: J gene, V gene, CDR3 protein.

>TRBJ1-3|TRBV7-8
ASAVLGLAGNTIY
>TRBJ1-1|TRBV7-2
ASSLATAMNTEAF
>TRBJ1-5|TRBV29-1
SALTGNLGQPQH
>TRBJ1-1|TRBV15
ATSSQEAITEAF
>TRBJ1-2|TRBV24-1
ATPPRTGGEHGYT
>TRBJ2-5|TRBV11-2
ASSLGQGSQPQY
>TRBJ1-2|TRBV25-1
ASSELRQGYT
>TRBJ1-4|TRBV20-1
SARDGTATTNEKLF
>TRBJ2-5|TRBV5-4
ASSLDPGAQETQY
>TRBJ2-5|TRBV29-1
SPWDVAGTQY
>TRBJ2-5|TRBV9
ASSLRTGDGTQY
>TRBJ2-5|TRBV2
ASSPGTGKETQY
>TRBJ1-2|TRBV15
ATSRDRAARGYT
>TRBJ2-5|TRBV5-4
ASSQWTSIETQY
>TRBJ2-2|TRBV7-2
ASSNRGTGELF
>TRBJ1-1|TRBV25-1
ASSPNQNTEAF
>TRBJ2-7|TRBV7-2
ASSQDLRASGTYEQY
>TRBJ1-2|TRBV19
ASNDRSGGYT
>TRBJ1-4|TRBV25-1
ASSDWDRGLHSGNEKLF
>TRBJ2-5|TRBV7-8
ASSQEGRRETQY
>TRBJ1-1|TRBV19
ASSFRRGVNTEAF
>TRBJ1-1|TRBV20-1
SANPPGIGNTEAF
>TRBJ2-7|TRBV6-1
ASTSGVTYEQY
>TRBJ1-1|TRBV15
ATSRGRDTEAF
>TRBJ2-5|TRBV11-3
ASANIETQY
>TRBJ1-1|TRBV2
ASSAREGDTEAF
>TRBJ1-1|TRBV19
ASSPQDRTNTEAF
>TRBJ2-7|TRBV29-1
SVLAGGPREQY
>TRBJ1-1|TRBV19
ASSQAPTEGTEAF
>TRBJ2-5|TRBV7-2
ASSFSLAGGETQY
>TRBJ2-2|TRBV7-9
ASSQGTRSNTGELF
>TRBJ2-5|TRBV12-3/TRBV12-4
ASSPPLGREPYQETQY
>TRBJ1-5|TRBV7-2
ASRWTGGDQPQH
>NA|TRBV15
ATSREADNEQF
>TRBJ1-4|TRBV20-1
SARTGIYEKLF
>TRBJ1-2|TRBV15
ATSRAFGEGYGYT
>TRBJ1-1|TRBV11-3
ASRTPPKGEAF
>TRBJ1-6|TRBV2
ASSEGGTNSPLH
>TRBJ2-7|TRBV24-1
ATSGPSGTGFAYEQY
>TRBJ1-4|TRBV2
ASSFDRGPEKLF
>TRBJ1-4|TRBV5-1
ASSLDGLMDEKLF
>TRBJ1-6|TRBV7-2
ASRGKRTVNSPLH
>TRBJ1-2|TRBV25-1
ASRTGNKDRTNYGYT
>TRBJ1-1|TRBV12-3/TRBV12-4
ASSLRTESTEAF
>TRBJ1-3|TRBV15
ATSRDPGNTIY
>TRBJ1-1|TRBV10-3
AIRKTGDTEAF
>TRBJ1-2|TRBV4-1
ASSQEVRDSHYGYT
>TRBJ2-2|TRBV5-1
ASSLVLATTGELF
>TRBJ1-4|TRBV10-2
ASSGQGAGEKLF
>TRBJ2-7|TRBV10-3
AISDPASGGTYEQY
>TRBJ1-2|TRBV7-2
ASSSAGDGYT
>TRBJ1-1|TRBV13
ASAVGTEAF
>TRBJ1-4|TRBV7-9
ASSLRWEKLF
>TRBJ2-7|TRBV5-1
ASSSYFSYEQY
>TRBJ2-7|TRBV12-3/TRBV12-4
ASSSPGLVNEQY
>TRBJ1-4|TRBV7-9
ASSLHQLRDEKLF
>TRBJ1-1|TRBV29-1
SLDRVNTEAF
>TRBJ2-2|TRBV10-3
AIRSYRELTGELF
>TRBJ1-5|TRBV9
ASSVREGDQPQH